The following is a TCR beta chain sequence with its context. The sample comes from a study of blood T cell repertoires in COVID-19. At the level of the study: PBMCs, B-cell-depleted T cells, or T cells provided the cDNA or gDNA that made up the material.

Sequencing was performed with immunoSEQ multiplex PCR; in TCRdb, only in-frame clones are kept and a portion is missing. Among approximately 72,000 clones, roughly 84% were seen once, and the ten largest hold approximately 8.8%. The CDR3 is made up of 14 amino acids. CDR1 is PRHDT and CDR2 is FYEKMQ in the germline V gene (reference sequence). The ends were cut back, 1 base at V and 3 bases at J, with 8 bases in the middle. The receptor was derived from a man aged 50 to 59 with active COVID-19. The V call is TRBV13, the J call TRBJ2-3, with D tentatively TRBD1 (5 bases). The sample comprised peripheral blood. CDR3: CASSLEGNTDTQYF. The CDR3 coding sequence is TGTGCCAGCAGCTTAGAGGGGAATACAGATACGCAGTATTTT.